This note documents a single T cell receptor (beta chain) sequence. In each sample, at least 6 million PBMCs were isolated. This specimen belongs to a study of blood T cells in healthy people across ages. A second PCR, run for about 6 to 11 cycles, used a sample-barcoded 5' primer plus a J-beta primer mix. One entry per CDR3 protein results from TCRdb running MiXCR on the 5' RACE reads. The table shows 590,000 or so distinct CDR3 sequences, with about 30% occurring only once. Per the germline V gene, CDR1 is SGDLS and CDR2 is YYNGEE. Trimming cost V 0 bases and J 2 bases, with 9 bases left between them. The length of the CDR3 is 15 residues.

The rearrangement joins TRBV9 to TRBJ1-3; weak D call: TRBD1 (5 bases). Sequenced material: blood. The source of this sequence is an elderly woman in good health. Here the CDR3 DNA reads TGTGCCAGCAGCGTAGCGCTGGGGGCTGGAAACACCATATATTTT. Protein product: CASSVALGAGNTIYF.